This T cell receptor (beta chain) was profiled in a study of patients and donors after allogeneic stem cell transplantation. This clonotype was found a few times. Trimming left V 0 bases short and J 6 bases short, with 6 bases between. The CDR3 loop spans 12 amino acids. Per the germline V gene, CDR1 is LGHDT and CDR2 is YNNKEL (reference sequence). TCRdb ran MiXCR on the RT-PCR reads and lists one entry per CDR3 protein. The sample records approximately 98,000 distinct CDR3 sequences, approximately 40% being singletons. This receptor was obtained from a human donor who was either an allogeneic HSCT recipient or a stem cell or donor lymphocyte infusion donor (not recorded which). It is not recorded whose cells these are; they may come from a transplant donor. Sequenced input: blood, either unsorted or a sorted T cell fraction (not recorded which). The genes are TRBV3-1 and TRBJ2-7, with no clear D. This CDR3 reads CASSQDLGEQYF. CDR3 in DNA: TGTGCCAGCAGCCAAGATTTAGGCGAGCAGTACTTC.